Listed here are 21 T cell receptor beta chains from one sample, sequenced in a study of cytomegalovirus exposure and HLA in healthy donors. PCR employed 60 Vbeta and 13 Jbeta primers. The protocol was immunoSEQ multiplex PCR, while the TCRdb copy is restricted to in-frame clones and leaves out a portion. The sample table sets out approximately 150,000 clones. Specimen: PBMCs. These receptors were taken from a woman aged 18-35 years in good health and CMV-seronegative.

V gene TRBV7-9 combines with J gene TRBJ1-5; D remains ambiguous. The CDR3 has 18 residues. The germline gives CDR1 SEHNR, CDR2 FQNEAQ (reference sequence). Trimming took off 1 base at V and 2 bases at J, with 18 bases between the two ends. The CDR3 protein is CASSLGSFSTLGNQPQHF. The CDR3 DNA is TGTGCCAGCAGCTTAGGCTCCTTTTCCACCCTAGGCAATCAGCCCCAGCATTTT.

CDR3 amino acids: CATSPDRGQAYEQYV. As DNA, the CDR3 is TGTGCCACCTCACCAGACCGCGGACAAGCCTACGAGCAGTACGTC. The genes are TRBV15 and TRBJ2-7; TRBD1 is a possible D gene (5 bases). Germline lookup yields CDR1 LNHNV and CDR2 YYDKDF (reference sequence). The V and J ends lost 8 bases and 2 bases respectively, with 19 bases between them. The CDR3 spans 15 residues.

This rearrangement joins TRBV7-2 to TRBJ2-2; 11 bases fit TRBD2. Per the germline V gene, CDR1 is SGHTA and CDR2 is FQGNSA. V gave up 3 bases and J gave up 14 bases; unmatched junction bases: 2. The CDR3 loop spans 12 amino acids. CDR3 sequence: CASSFGLAGLFF. The CDR3 DNA reads as TGTGCCAGCAGCTTCGGACTAGCGGGTCTGTTTTTT.

The V and J genes are TRBV4-1 and TRBJ1-2; TRBD1 aligns across 7 bases. Germline trimming cut 1 base from V and 8 bases from J; bases unmatched to any gene: 7. This CDR3 spans 14 amino acids. Germline assignment: CDR1 MGHRA and CDR2 YSYEKL. CDR3 region: CASSQGDRQAGYTF. Written as DNA, the CDR3 is TGCGCCAGCAGCCAAGGGGACAGACAGGCCGGCTACACCTTC.

The genes are TRBV10-3 and TRBJ2-6; 10 nucleotides agree with TRBD1. J lost 4 bases, V lost 5 bases, and 5 bases had no gene match. The CDR3 is 16 amino acids. CDR1 ENHRY and CDR2 SYGVKD come from the germline V gene. The CDR3 reads CAISRDRGVGANVLTF. In DNA form, the CDR3 reads TGTGCCATCAGTAGGGACAGGGGCGTCGGGGCCAACGTCCTGACTTTC.

The gene calls are TRBV5-6 and TRBJ2-2; tentative D call: TRBD1 (5 bases). The CDR3 has 18 amino acids. V lost 1 base and J lost 0, with 16 bases in between. Germline loops: CDR1 SGHDT, CDR2 YYEEEE. CDR3 protein: CASSLLSPDTANTGELFF. The DNA of the CDR3 is TGTGCCAGCAGCTTGCTCTCCCCGGACACCGCGAACACCGGGGAGCTGTTTTTT.

Concerning this clone itself: A read error may account for a junction end that differs from germline. This chain uses TRBV7-7 with TRBJ1-1; D not certain. The germline V gene has CDR1 SSHAT and CDR2 FNYEAQ (reference sequence). This CDR3 is built from 13 residues. The CDR3 coding sequence is TGTGCTAGCAGCTCCAACAGGAACACTGAAGCTTTCTTT. Translation gives CASSSNRNTEAFF. Full variable domain (outside the CDR3, taken from reference TRBV7-7 and TRBJ1-1): GAGVSQSPRYKVTKRGQDVTLRCDPISSHATLYWYQQALGQGPEFLTYFNYEAQPDKSGLPSDRFSAERPEGSISTLTIQRTEQRDSAMYRCASSSNRNTEAFFGQGTRLTVV.

The rearrangement uses TRBV29-1 and TRBJ1-4, with D possibly TRBD1 on 5 matching bases. Trimming cost V 5 bases and J 3 bases, with 10 bases left between them. The CDR3 is made up of 13 amino acids. CDR1 is SQVTM, CDR2 ANQGSEA, per germline. The CDR3 sequence is CSVRDFSNEKLFF. In nucleotides, the CDR3 is TGCAGCGTTCGGGACTTTTCTAATGAAAAACTGTTTTTT.

The V gene is TRBV28, the J gene TRBJ1-2; D is unresolved. The germline gives CDR1 MDHEN, CDR2 SYDVKM. This CDR3 is built from 15 residues. Trimming removed 3 bases from V and 4 bases from J, with 15 bases in between. The CDR3 here is CASSFFPGLAYGYTF. CDR3 DNA sequence: TGTGCCAGCAGTTTTTTCCCCGGGCTAGCCTATGGCTACACCTTC.

A note on this clone: At one boundary the junction diverges from the germline segment, which might be a read error. The chain recombines TRBV15 with TRBJ1-1; D is perhaps TRBD1 (5 bases). This CDR3 has 15 amino acids. Per germline, CDR1 LNHNV and CDR2 YYDKDF (reference sequence). The CDR3 spells CAISRTWGGYTEAFF. CDR3 nucleotides: TGTGCCATCAGCAGAACCTGGGGGGGGTACACTGAAGCTTTCTTT.

The rearrangement links TRBV12-5 to TRBJ2-1; a weak D match, TRBD2 (6 bases). The CDR3 runs to 17 residues. Germline-derived CDR1 and CDR2 are LGHNT and FRNRAP. The V end lost 3 bases, the J end lost 5 bases, and 20 bases lay between the germline ends. CDR3 in DNA: TGTGCTAGTGGTTTCATCCCCCAAACGACTAGTAACAATGAGCAGTTCTTC. Protein product: CASGFIPQTTSNNEQFF.

V is TRBV19 and J is TRBJ1-5; D gene unclear. With 7 bases removed from V and 0 bases from J, the gap between germline ends came to 13 bases. Germline CDR1 and CDR2: LNHDA and SQIVND (reference sequence). The length of the CDR3 is 15 residues. For the CDR3, the DNA is TGTGCCAGTACTAGCATCCAGTATAGCAATCAGCCCCAGCATTTT. It codes for CASTSIQYSNQPQHF. The full variable domain, completed using reference TRBV19 and TRBJ1-5, is DGGITQSPKYLFRKEGQNVTLSCEQNLNHDAMYWYRQDPGQGLRLIYYSQIVNDFQKGDIAEGYSVSREKKESFPLTVTSAQKNPTAFYLCASTSIQYSNQPQHFGDGTRLSIL.

The chain couples TRBV7-6 to TRBJ1-3; 12 bases agree with TRBD1. V dropped 5 bases and J dropped 8; count of bases not matched to a gene: 16. This CDR3 comprises 18 residues. The germline gives CDR1 SGHVS, CDR2 FNYEAQ. The CDR3 DNA sequence: TGTGCCAGCAGCCACCTAATCGGCGGGACAGGGGGCACGGACACCATATATTTT. This sequence encodes CASSHLIGGTGGTDTIYF. The full variable domain, in which reference TRBV7-6 and TRBJ1-3 provide the parts outside the CDR3, is GAGVSQSPRYKVTKRGQDVALRCDPISGHVSLYWYRQALGQGPEFLTYFNYEAQQDKSGLPNDRFSAERPEGSISTLTIQRTEQRDSAMYRCASSHLIGGTGGTDTIYFGEGSWLTVV.

The chain joins TRBV4-2 to TRBJ2-5; no firm D call. There are 13 residues in the CDR3. Germline lookup yields CDR1 LGHNA and CDR2 YNFKEQ. V was shortened by 1 base and J by 5 bases, with 8 bases between the two germline ends. The CDR3 coding sequence is TGTGCCAGCAGCCAAGTCAACGCGGAGACCCAGTACTTC. Translation gives CASSQVNAETQYF.

V is TRBV11-1 and J is TRBJ2-1; TRBD2 matches 11 bases. Germline V gene lookup returns CDR1 SGHAT and CDR2 FQDESV (reference sequence). The CDR3 has 16 residues. V shed 3 bases, J shed 6 bases, and the junction held 7 bases outside the gene matches. CDR3: CASSLATSGTSNEQFF. The CDR3 DNA reads as TGTGCCAGCAGCTTGGCGACTAGCGGGACGAGCAATGAGCAGTTCTTC.

V and J are TRBV5-4 and TRBJ1-2; 11 bases match TRBD1. Germline CDR1 and CDR2: SGHNT and YYREEE (reference sequence). V was pared by 5 bases and J by 3 bases, with 3 bases of the junction left unmatched. This CDR3 has 14 amino acids. DNA for the CDR3: TGTGCCAGCAGTTGGACAGGGGGCGACTATGGCTACACCTTC. Amino acid sequence: CASSWTGGDYGYTF.

The chain employs TRBV4-2 and TRBJ1-5; 9 bases map to TRBD1. V dropped 0 bases and J dropped 6; count of bases not matched to a gene: 3. Germline-derived CDR1 and CDR2 are LGHNA and YNFKEQ. This CDR3 is 15 amino acids long. CDR3 sequence (DNA): TGTGCCAGCAGCCAAGATCTGACAGGGGGTCAGCCCCAGCATTTT. It translates to CASSQDLTGGQPQHF.

V and J are TRBV28 and TRBJ1-2, with 7 bases fitting TRBD1. The CDR3 contains 14 residues. Germline values: CDR1 MDHEN, CDR2 SYDVKM. With V trimmed by 8 bases and J by 7 bases, 13 bases remained unmatched. CDR3 sequence reads: CASLEGARFGGYTF. DNA of the CDR3: TGTGCCAGCTTAGAGGGGGCGAGGTTTGGTGGCTACACCTTC.

The chain employs TRBV27 and TRBJ1-2; 8 bases agree with TRBD1. This CDR3 comprises 14 residues. V gave up 6 bases and J gave up 4 bases; unmatched junction bases: 7. Germline values: CDR1 MNHEY, CDR2 SMNVEV (reference sequence). This CDR3 is CASRSGGEVYGYTF. The CDR3 nucleotides read TGTGCCAGCAGATCAGGGGGCGAGGTCTATGGCTACACCTTC.

The chain joins TRBV18 to TRBJ1-3; tentatively, D is TRBD1 (5 bases). V was clipped by 3 bases and J by 4 bases, with 10 bases between them. The CDR3 runs 14 residues. The germline V gene has CDR1 KGHSH and CDR2 LQKENI. The chain's CDR3 is CASSPLQAGNTIYF. The CDR3 DNA follows: TGTGCCAGCTCACCCCTACAGGCAGGAAACACCATATATTTT.

Written as DNA, the CDR3 is TGTGCCTGGACTTCCCCGACAGGGCAAATTGAAAAACTGTTTTTT. As protein: CAWTSPTGQIEKLFF. This chain joins TRBV30 and TRBJ1-4; the match to TRBD1 covers 7 bases. The CDR3 totals 15 residues. Germline V lookup: CDR1 GTSNPN, CDR2 SVGIG (reference sequence). The junction had 12 bases not matched to a gene; V was cut back by 4 bases and J by 7 bases. Based on the CDR3 plus reference TRBV30 and TRBJ1-4, the full variable domain is SQTIHQWPATLVQPVGSPLSLECTVEGTSNPNLYWYRQAAGRGLQLLFYSVGIGQISSEVPQNLSASRPQDRQFILSSKKLLLSDSGFYLCAWTSPTGQIEKLFFGSGTQLSVL.